The present T cell receptor (beta chain) was sequenced within a study of cytotoxic CD8 clonotypes in ibrutinib-treated CLL. The protocol was immunoSEQ multiplex PCR, while the TCRdb copy is restricted to in-frame clones and leaves out a portion. The table has approximately 23,000 clones, approximately 72% seen once. V gave up 1 base and J gave up 0 bases, with 6 bases separating them. CDR3 length: 14 amino acids. The germline V gene encodes CDR1 SGHNT and CDR2 YYREEE (reference sequence). The receptor comes from a human donor with chronic lymphocytic leukemia. The rearrangement joins TRBV5-4 to TRBJ2-3; D is perhaps TRBD2 (5 bases). Sequencing used PBMCs, obtained before ibrutinib treatment. DNA for the CDR3: TGTGCCAGCAGCTTGTGGGAGAGCACAGATACGCAGTATTTT. It is translated as CASSLWESTDTQYF.